The entry that follows covers one TCR beta chain sequence. What it binds is not known. V lost 1 base to trimming and J lost 4 bases; unmatched junction nucleotides: 13. Germline CDR1 reads SGHTA; CDR2 reads FQGNSA. There are 18 residues in the CDR3. The primer mix had 60 Vbeta and 13 Jbeta primers. The assay was immunoSEQ multiplex PCR, and TCRdb's table has in-frame clones only and misses some. This listing includes 100,000 to 150,000 clones. This specimen comes from a study of cytomegalovirus exposure and HLA in healthy donors. Study results and limitations: Sequencing likely generated an artifact that appeared as a cluster of highly shared sequence variants.

This sequence originates from a woman between 40 and 50 years old in good health and CMV-seronegative. The rearrangement links TRBV7-2 to TRBJ2-3; 8 bases are a match to TRBD2. Specimen: PBMCs. In nucleotides, the CDR3 is TGTGCCAGCAGCTTAGTATCTAGCGGGCATCCCCAAGCAGATACGCAGTATTTT. It codes for CASSLVSSGHPQADTQYF.